These T cell receptor beta chains were read from a single sample in a study of blood T cell repertoires in COVID-19. The protocol was immunoSEQ multiplex PCR, while the TCRdb copy is restricted to in-frame clones and leaves out a portion. The sample carries roughly 180,000 clones, about 75% recorded once. The source material was peripheral blood. These receptors were obtained from a woman in her 50s with active or convalescent COVID-19. The CDR3 runs from the conserved cysteine through the conserved F or W. D genes are given only for firm matches. Not all rows give a size; the values are once, few, many and, for expanded clones, a class.

abundance: NA
j_gene: TRBJ2-1
d_gene: TRBD2
v_gene: TRBV19
CDR3nt: TGTGCCAGTAGTATCGGCGGGAGCGGCCACAATGAGCAGTTCTTC
CDR3aa: CASSIGGSGHNEQFF

abundance: NA
j_gene: TRBJ1-1
d_gene: NA
v_gene: TRBV28
CDR3nt: TGTGCCAGCAGTTCCCTTCCGATGAGCATTGAAGCTTTCTTT
CDR3aa: CASSSLPMSIEAFF

abundance: NA
j_gene: TRBJ1-2
d_gene: NA
v_gene: TRBV10-1
CDR3nt: TGCGCCAGCAGTGCCTCGGGGGGGGCAGAATGGCAGGGCTACACCTTC
CDR3aa: CASSASGGAEWQGYTF

abundance: few
j_gene: TRBJ2-3
d_gene: TRBD2
v_gene: TRBV7-3
CDR3nt: TGTGCCAGCAGCTCCCCCCGGGGTAGCGGGGGGGCTGGAGATACGCAGTATTTT
CDR3aa: CASSSPRGSGGAGDTQYF

abundance: NA
j_gene: TRBJ2-7
d_gene: TRBD1
v_gene: TRBV7-3
CDR3nt: TGTGCCAGCAGCCAAGGGACAGGACCGCTCTACGAGCAGTACTTC
CDR3aa: CASSQGTGPLYEQYF

abundance: NA
j_gene: TRBJ2-7
d_gene: TRBD1
v_gene: TRBV10-3
CDR3nt: TGTGCCATCAGCCCCGGGACAGGGTACTACGAGCAGTACTTC
CDR3aa: CAISPGTGYYEQYF

abundance: NA
j_gene: TRBJ1-6
d_gene: NA
v_gene: TRBV7-2
CDR3nt: TGTGCCAGCAGCTCCCGCGCCTCCAGAGGGGACTCACCCCTTCACTTT
CDR3aa: CASSSRASRGDSPLHF

abundance: NA
j_gene: TRBJ2-1
d_gene: NA
v_gene: TRBV25-1
CDR3nt: TGTGCCAGCAGTGAGGTCAGGCTTGCCAATGAGCAGTTCTTC
CDR3aa: CASSEVRLANEQFF

abundance: NA
j_gene: TRBJ2-3
d_gene: NA
v_gene: TRBV5-1
CDR3nt: TGCGCCAGCAGGCCTACCGGGACTGGCACAGATACGCAGTATTTT
CDR3aa: CASRPTGTGTDTQYF

abundance: few
j_gene: TRBJ1-1
d_gene: NA
v_gene: TRBV12-5
CDR3nt: TGTGCTAGTGGTTTGGGGTTAGACTTGGACAGTAACACTGAAGCTTTCTTT
CDR3aa: CASGLGLDLDSNTEAFF

abundance: few
j_gene: TRBJ2-4
d_gene: NA
v_gene: TRBV6-5
CDR3nt: TGTGCCAGCAGTTACGAGAGGGCCAAAAACATTCAGTACTTC
CDR3aa: CASSYERAKNIQYF

abundance: once
j_gene: TRBJ2-3
d_gene: NA
v_gene: TRBV7-2
CDR3nt: TGTGCCAGCAGCCCGCAGGCTAGCACAGATACGCAGTATTTT
CDR3aa: CASSPQASTDTQYF

abundance: NA
j_gene: TRBJ1-1
d_gene: NA
v_gene: TRBV7-2
CDR3nt: TGTGCCAGCAGCCCGCTCGGGTCAGCTAACACTGAAGCTTTCTTT
CDR3aa: CASSPLGSANTEAFF

abundance: NA
j_gene: TRBJ1-4
d_gene: NA
v_gene: TRBV6-5
CDR3nt: TGTGCCAGCGGCTCGCGGGAAAAACTGTTTTTT
CDR3aa: CASGSREKLFF